This entry is about one T cell receptor (beta chain). This clonotype occurred a few times. The target of this receptor is not known. Base qualities are not provided; no much larger clone lies one nucleotide away. This sample was included in a study of CD8 T cells in ankylosing spondylitis (dated by TCRdb to the late 2010s). Study-level background: The study profiled T cell receptor beta repertoires in healthy donors and ankylosing spondylitis patients to find disease-linked TCR variants. Samples of peripheral blood were taken, and for ankylosing spondylitis patients, synovial fluid was collected as well. In total, the full study cohort was made up of nearly 110 healthy donors and more than 20 ankylosing spondylitis patients. What the study reported, not specific to this receptor: In peripheral blood, the disease-linked clones were found at relatively low frequencies and had a CD8+ phenotype. Blood from ankylosing spondylitis patients appeared to be characterized by a TCR beta motif made up of several highly homologous amino acid variants. The disease-linked clones were reported to be significantly enriched in matched synovial fluid samples from ankylosing spondylitis patients. Some motif variants had previously been reported in the synovial fluid and blood of reactive arthritis patients, which suggests shared mechanisms of disease initiation.

V is pruned by 6 bases and J by 0 bases, leaving 10 bases of the junction without a gene match. Taken from the germline V gene (reference sequence), the CDR1 and CDR2 loops are DFQATT and SNEGSKA. From its cysteine to its phenylalanine, the CDR3 spans 15 amino acids. The only DNA kept is the CDR3, 45 bases in frame from the first base. Sequencing was carried out with an Illumina HiSeq 2500. TCR beta libraries were prepared by quantitative 5'-RACE with molecular barcodes. For the original study's pipeline: A new computational method based on a probabilistic model of VDJ rearrangement was used to identify disease-linked TCR variants. Starting from the raw public reads, TCRdb applied fastp trimming at Q25, assembled clones with MiXCR and retained in-frame beta chains. Here each entry gathers all rows of one CDR3 protein and keeps the most common genes and DNA. None of the V and J calls come from the authors' own analysis; TCRdb made them. The sample table records about 420,000 distinct CDR3 sequences; 20% to 25% of these occur just once. About 16% of the sample comes from the top ten.

This clonotype originated in a male donor with ankylosing spondylitis. The sample was blood, either unsorted or a sorted T cell fraction (not recorded which). The chain uses TRBV20-1 and TRBJ2-5; TRBD2 matches 7 bases in the middle. The CDR3 corresponds to CSANGEGGYQETQYF. The nucleotide sequence is given as TGCAGTGCGAACGGGGAGGGCGGCTACCAAGAGACCCAGTACTTC.